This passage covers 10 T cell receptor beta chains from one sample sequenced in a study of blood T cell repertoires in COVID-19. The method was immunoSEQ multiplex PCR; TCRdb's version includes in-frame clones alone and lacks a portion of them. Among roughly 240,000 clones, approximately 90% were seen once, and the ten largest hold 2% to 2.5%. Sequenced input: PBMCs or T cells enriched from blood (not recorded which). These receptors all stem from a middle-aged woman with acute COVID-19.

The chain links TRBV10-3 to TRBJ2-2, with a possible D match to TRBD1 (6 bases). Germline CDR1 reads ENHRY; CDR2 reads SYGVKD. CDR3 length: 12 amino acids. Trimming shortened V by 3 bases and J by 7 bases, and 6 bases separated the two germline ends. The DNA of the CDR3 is TGTGCCATCAGTGAAGGGGGCGGGGAGCTGTTTTTT. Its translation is CAISEGGGELFF.

CDR3 region: CSGTAGTGFTDTQYF. CDR3 sequence (DNA): TGCAGCGGAACTGCGGGGACGGGGTTCACAGATACGCAGTATTTT. This chain links TRBV29-1 with TRBJ2-3; D perhaps matches TRBD2 (6 bases). Germline CDR1 is SQVTM and CDR2 is ANQGSEA. The V end was cut by 7 bases, the J end by 2 bases, with 19 bases between. The CDR3 totals 15 residues.

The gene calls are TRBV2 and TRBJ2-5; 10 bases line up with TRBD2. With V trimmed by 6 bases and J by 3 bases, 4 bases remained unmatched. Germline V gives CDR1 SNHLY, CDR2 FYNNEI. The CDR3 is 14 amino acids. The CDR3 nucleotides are TGTGCCAGCAGGAGGACTAGCGGTAAAGAGACCCAGTACTTC. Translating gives CASRRTSGKETQYF.

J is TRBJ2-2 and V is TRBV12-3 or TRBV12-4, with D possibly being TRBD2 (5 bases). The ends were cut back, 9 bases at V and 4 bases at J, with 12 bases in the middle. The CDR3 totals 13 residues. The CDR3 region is CASDARVTGELFF. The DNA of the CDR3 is TGTGCCAGTGATGCGCGGGTCACCGGGGAGCTGTTTTTT.

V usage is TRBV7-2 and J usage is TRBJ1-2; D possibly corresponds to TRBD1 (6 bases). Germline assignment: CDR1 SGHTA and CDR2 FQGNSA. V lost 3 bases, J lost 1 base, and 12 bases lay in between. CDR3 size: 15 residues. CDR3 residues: CASSFRQDFNYGYTF. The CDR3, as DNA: TGTGCCAGCAGCTTTCGACAGGATTTTAACTATGGCTACACCTTC.

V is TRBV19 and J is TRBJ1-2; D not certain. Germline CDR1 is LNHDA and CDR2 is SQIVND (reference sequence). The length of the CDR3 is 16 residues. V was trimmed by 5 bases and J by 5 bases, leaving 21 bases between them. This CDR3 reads CASSVRLSGRGYGYTF. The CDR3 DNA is TGTGCCAGTAGTGTAAGATTGTCGGGTCGTGGGTATGGCTACACCTTC.

CDR3 region: CSASDQNYGYTF. CDR3 nucleotides: TGCAGTGCTAGTGACCAAAACTATGGCTACACCTTC. This chain connects TRBV20-1 to TRBJ1-2; D is unresolved. The CDR3 totals 12 residues. CDR1 DFQATT and CDR2 SNEGSKA come from the germline V gene (reference sequence). Between the trimmed V and J ends, which lost 3 bases and 2 bases, there was a span of 7 bases.

The CDR3 reads CASSVGTGSYEQFF. The CDR3 bases are TGTGCCAGCAGCGTAGGGACAGGGTCTTATGAGCAGTTCTTC. The J gene is TRBJ2-1, the V gene TRBV9; 8 nucleotides align to TRBD1. The CDR3 is made up of 14 amino acids. CDR1 is SGDLS and CDR2 is YYNGEE in the germline V gene. With 0 bases clipped from V and 8 bases from J, the junction kept 4 bases outside the gene matches.

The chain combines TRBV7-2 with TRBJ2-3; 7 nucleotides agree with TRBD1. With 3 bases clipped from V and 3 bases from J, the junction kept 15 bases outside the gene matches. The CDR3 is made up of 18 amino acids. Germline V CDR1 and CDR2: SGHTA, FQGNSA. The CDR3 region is CASSFRPFTGVRTDTQYF. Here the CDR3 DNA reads TGTGCCAGCAGCTTCAGGCCTTTTACAGGGGTGAGGACAGATACGCAGTATTTT.

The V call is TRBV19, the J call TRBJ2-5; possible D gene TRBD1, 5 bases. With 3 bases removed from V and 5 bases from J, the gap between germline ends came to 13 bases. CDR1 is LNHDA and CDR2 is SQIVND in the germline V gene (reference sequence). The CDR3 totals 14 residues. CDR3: CASSIRRGWETQYF. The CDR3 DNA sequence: TGTGCCAGTAGTATTCGAAGGGGTTGGGAGACCCAGTACTTC.